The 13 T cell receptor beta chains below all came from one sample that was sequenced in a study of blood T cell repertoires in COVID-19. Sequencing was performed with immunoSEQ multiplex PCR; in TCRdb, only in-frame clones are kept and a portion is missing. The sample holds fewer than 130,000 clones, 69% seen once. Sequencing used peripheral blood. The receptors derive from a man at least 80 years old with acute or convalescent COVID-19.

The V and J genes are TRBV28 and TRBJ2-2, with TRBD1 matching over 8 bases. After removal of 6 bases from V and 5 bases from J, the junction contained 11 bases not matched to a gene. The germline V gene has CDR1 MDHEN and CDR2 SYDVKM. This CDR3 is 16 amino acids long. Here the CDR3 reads CASRDPDRVATGELFF. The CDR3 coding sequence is TGTGCCAGCAGGGATCCGGACAGGGTAGCGACCGGGGAGCTGTTTTTT.

The CDR3 protein is CASSKREVRVGNQPQHF. DNA of the CDR3: TGTGCCAGCAGCAAAAGGGAGGTGAGGGTCGGCAATCAGCCCCAGCATTTT. V is TRBV21-1 and J is TRBJ1-5. TRBV21-1 corresponds to a pseudogene. The CDR3 spans 17 residues.

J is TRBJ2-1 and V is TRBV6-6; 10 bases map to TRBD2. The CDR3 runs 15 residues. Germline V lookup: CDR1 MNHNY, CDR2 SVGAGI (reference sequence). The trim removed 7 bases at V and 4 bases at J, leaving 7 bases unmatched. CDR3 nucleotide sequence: TGTGCCAGCATGTTTAGCGGGGGGCATTACAATGAGCAGTTCTTC. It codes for CASMFSGGHYNEQFF.

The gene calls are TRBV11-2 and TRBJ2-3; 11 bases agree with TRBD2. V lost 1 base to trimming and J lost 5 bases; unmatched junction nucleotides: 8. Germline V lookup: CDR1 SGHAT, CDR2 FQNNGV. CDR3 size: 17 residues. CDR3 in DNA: TGTGCCAGCAGCTTAGTGGATAGCGGGAGGGCAGGAGATACGCAGTATTTT. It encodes CASSLVDSGRAGDTQYF.

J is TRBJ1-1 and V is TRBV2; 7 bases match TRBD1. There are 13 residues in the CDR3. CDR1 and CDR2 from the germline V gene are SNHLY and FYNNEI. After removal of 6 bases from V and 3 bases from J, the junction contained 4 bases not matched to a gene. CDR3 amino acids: CASSATGYTEAFF. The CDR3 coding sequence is TGTGCCAGCAGCGCGACAGGGTACACTGAAGCTTTCTTT.

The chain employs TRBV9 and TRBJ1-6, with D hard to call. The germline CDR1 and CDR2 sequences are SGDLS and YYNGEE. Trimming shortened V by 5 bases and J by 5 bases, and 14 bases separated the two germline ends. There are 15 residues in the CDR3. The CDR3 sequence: CASRKTATNNSPLHF. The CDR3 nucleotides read TGTGCCAGCAGAAAGACCGCGACTAATAATTCACCCCTCCACTTT.

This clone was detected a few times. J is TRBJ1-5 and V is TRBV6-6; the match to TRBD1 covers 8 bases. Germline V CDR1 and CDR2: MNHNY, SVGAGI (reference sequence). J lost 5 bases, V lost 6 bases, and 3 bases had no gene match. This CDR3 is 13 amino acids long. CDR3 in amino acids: CASSMTGDQPQHF. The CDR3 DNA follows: TGTGCCAGCAGCATGACAGGGGATCAGCCCCAGCATTTT.

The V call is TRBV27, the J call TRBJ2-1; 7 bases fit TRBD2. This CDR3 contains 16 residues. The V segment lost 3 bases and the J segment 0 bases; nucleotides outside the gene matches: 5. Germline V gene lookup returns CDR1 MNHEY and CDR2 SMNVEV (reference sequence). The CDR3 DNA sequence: TGTGCCAGCAGTTTCGCCCTAGCGGACTCCTACAATGAGCAGTTCTTC. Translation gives CASSFALADSYNEQFF.

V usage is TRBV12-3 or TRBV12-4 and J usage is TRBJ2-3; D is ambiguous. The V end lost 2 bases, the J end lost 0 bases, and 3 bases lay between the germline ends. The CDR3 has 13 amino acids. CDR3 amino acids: CASSLPSTDTQYF. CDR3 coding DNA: TGTGCCAGCAGTTTACCTAGCACAGATACGCAGTATTTT.

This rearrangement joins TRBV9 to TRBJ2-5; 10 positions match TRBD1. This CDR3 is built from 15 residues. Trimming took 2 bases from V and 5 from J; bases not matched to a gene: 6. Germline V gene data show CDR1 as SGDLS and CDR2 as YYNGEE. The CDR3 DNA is TGTGCCAGCAGCGTGGGGACAGGGGAAACCGAGACCCAGTACTTC. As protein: CASSVGTGETETQYF. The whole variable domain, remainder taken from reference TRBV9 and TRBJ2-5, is DSGVTQTPKHLITATGQRVTLRCSPRSGDLSVYWYQQSLDQGLQFLIQYYNGEERAKGNILERFSAQQFPDLHSELNLSSLELGDSALYFCASSVGTGETETQYFGPGTRLLVL.

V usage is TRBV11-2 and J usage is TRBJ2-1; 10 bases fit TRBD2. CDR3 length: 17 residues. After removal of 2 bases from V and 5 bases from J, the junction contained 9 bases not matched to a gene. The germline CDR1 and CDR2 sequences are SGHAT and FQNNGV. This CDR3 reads CASSLTTGTSDHNEQFF. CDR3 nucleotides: TGTGCCAGCAGCTTAACTACCGGGACTAGCGACCACAATGAGCAGTTCTTC.

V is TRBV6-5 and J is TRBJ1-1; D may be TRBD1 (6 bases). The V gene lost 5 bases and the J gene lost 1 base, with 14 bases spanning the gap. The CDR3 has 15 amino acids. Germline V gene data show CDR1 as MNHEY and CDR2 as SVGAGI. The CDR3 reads CASSIYGQSNTEAFF. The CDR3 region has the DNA TGTGCCAGCAGTATCTACGGACAGTCGAACACTGAAGCTTTCTTT.

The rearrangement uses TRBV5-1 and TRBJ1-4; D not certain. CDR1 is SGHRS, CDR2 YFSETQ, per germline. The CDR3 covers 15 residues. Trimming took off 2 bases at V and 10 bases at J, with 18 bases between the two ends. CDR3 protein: CASSFSEGGGGKLFF. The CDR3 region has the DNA TGCGCCAGCAGCTTCTCGGAGGGTGGCGGAGGAAAACTGTTTTTT.